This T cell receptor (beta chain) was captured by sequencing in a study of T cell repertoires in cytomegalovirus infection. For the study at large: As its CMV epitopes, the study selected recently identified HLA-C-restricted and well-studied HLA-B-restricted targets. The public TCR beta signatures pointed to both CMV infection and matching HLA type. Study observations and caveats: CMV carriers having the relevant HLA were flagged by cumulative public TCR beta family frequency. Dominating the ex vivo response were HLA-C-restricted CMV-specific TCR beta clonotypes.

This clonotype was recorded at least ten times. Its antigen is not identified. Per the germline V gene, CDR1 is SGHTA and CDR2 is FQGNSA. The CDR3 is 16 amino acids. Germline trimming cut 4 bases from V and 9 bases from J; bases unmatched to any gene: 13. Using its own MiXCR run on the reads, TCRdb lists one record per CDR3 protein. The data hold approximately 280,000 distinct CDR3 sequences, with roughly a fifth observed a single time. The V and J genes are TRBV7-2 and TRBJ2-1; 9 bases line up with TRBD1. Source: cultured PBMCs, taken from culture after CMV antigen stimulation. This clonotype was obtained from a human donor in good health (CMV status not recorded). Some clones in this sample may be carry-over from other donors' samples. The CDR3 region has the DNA TGTGCCAGCAGCTCCACCACCGGGACAGGGTTTTTTGAGCAGTTCTTC. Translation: CASSSTTGTGFFEQFF.